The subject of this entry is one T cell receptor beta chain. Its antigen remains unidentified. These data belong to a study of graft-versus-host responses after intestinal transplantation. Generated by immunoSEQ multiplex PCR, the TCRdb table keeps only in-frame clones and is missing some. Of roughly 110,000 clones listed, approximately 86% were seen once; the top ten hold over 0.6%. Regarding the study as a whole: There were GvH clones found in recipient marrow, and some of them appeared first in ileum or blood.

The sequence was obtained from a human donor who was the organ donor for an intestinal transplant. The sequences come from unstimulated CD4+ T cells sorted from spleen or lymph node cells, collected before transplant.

In DNA, the CDR3 is TGTGCCAGCAGCCCCCGGGGGAGGGGCACCGGGGAGCTGTTTTTT. Protein product: CASSPRGRGTGELFF. The V call is TRBV28, the J call TRBJ2-2, with 7 bases aligning to TRBD2. The CDR3 has 15 residues. V was pared by 6 bases and J by 4 bases, with 8 bases of the junction left unmatched. The germline gives CDR1 MDHEN, CDR2 SYDVKM. Full variable domain (rest looked up from reference TRBV28 and TRBJ2-2): DVKVTQSSRYLVKRTGEKVFLECVQDMDHENMFWYRQDPGLGLRLIYFSYDVKMKEKGDIPEGYSVSREKKERFSLILESASTNQTSMYLCASSPRGRGTGELFFGEGSRLTVL.